This T cell receptor (beta chain) was found in a study of spatial heterogeneity in lung cancer (dated by TCRdb to the late 2010s). A note on the overall study: The donors were more than 65 patients from the lung TRACERx cohort who had early-stage, untreated non-small cell lung cancer. Follow-up PBMC samples were sequenced whenever the samples were available, and the median time to follow-up was roughly 2 years after resection. More beta-chain than alpha-chain transcripts were consistently detected, likely reflecting higher beta-chain transcript abundance. In the raw uncorrected reads, each unique combination of TCR and UMI appeared more than ten times on average. The study quantitatively compared TCR alpha and beta repertoires across multiple tumor regions, matched nontumor lung and blood in non-small cell lung cancer. TCR repertoire features were related to nonsynonymous mutation counts determined by whole-exome sequencing of tumor tissue. At surgery, both alpha and beta chains were TCR-sequenced in more than 200 tumor regions, 63 to 65 matched nontumor lung samples and some 58 PBMC samples.

The time point label, read with the paper, signifies: blood at routine non-recurrence follow-up after resection. Without any cell sorting, TCR sequencing was performed on whole RNA extracted either from tumor and nontumor lung tissue or from cryopreserved PBMC samples. Only patients with enough RNA available from two or more tumor regions were chosen for TCR sequencing. Receptor libraries were prepared by 5' RACE. The instrument was a NextSeq 500. To allow correction of PCR and sequencing errors, the TCR library protocol tagged every TCR cDNA molecule with a unique molecular identifier. Processing in the source paper ran as follows. Decombinator tools were used for TCR identification, UMI-based error correction and CDR3 extraction. TCRs above a frequency of 2 per 1,000, corresponding to the top 1% of the tumor frequency distribution, were defined as expanded. Renyi diversity was calculated using the R vegan package after each repertoire was subsampled 100 times to 5,000 TCRs. CDR3 similarity networks were built from amino acid triplet string-kernel similarity, connecting CDR3s with pairwise similarity above 0.82. TCRdb reran the public reads through fastp at Q25 and MiXCR, keeping productive beta chains. Each entry is one CDR3 protein sequence, shown with its most common DNA and genes. V and J calls and clone size were set by TCRdb, not the authors. This sample lists about 120,000 distinct CDR3 sequences; 12% were detected once. 16% of the sample is held by the ten biggest clonotypes.

This clonotype has more than one count but fewer than ten. Its antigen remains undetermined. Within one base of it there is no much larger clone, and no base qualities were kept. Paper-wide results and their limitations: Ubiquitous expanded tumor TCRs were found in blood more often at tumor resection than at routine follow-up. Additional single-cell paired TCR alpha and beta sequencing was considered necessary to confirm, at a functional level, the hypothesis that regional TCRs recognize regional mutations. Only 14 patients were included in comparisons of baseline and follow-up blood repertoires.

V sheds 6 bases and J sheds 0 bases, leaving 12 bases between their ends. The CDR3, from cysteine to phenylalanine, totals 15 residues. Only the CDR3 DNA is retained, 45 bases long and in frame from the first base. Taken from the germline V gene, the CDR1 and CDR2 loops are MDHEN and SYDVKM. Material: PBMCs, obtained at follow-up. The sequence joins TRBV28 to TRBJ1-3, with the D gene call left open. The clonotype comes from a male donor with early-stage non-small cell lung cancer. The base sequence is TGTGCCAGCAGGGACTCCATCACCTCTGGAAACACCATATATTTT. It specifies CASRDSITSGNTIYF.